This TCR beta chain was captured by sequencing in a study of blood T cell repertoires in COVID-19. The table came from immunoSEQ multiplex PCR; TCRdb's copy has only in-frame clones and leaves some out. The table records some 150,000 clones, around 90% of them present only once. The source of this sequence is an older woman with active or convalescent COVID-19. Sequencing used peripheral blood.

This chain's CDR3 is CASSYSSGGFDIQYF. In DNA form, the CDR3 reads TGTGCCAGCAGTTATTCTAGCGGGGGGTTTGACATTCAGTACTTC. The chain is built from TRBV6-5 and TRBJ2-4, with TRBD2 identical over 11 bases. The CDR3 runs to 15 residues. J gave up 8 bases and V 3 bases, and 6 bases lay outside the gene matches. Germline loops: CDR1 MNHEY, CDR2 SVGAGI.